This T cell receptor beta chain was sequenced during a study of blood T cell repertoires in COVID-19. On the study more broadly: Researchers got acute and convalescent COVID-19 samples from the United States, Italy and Spain. In each case, the material was cDNA or gDNA derived from T cells, B-cell-depleted T cells, or PBMCs.

Authors' data handling: Using reference gene primer amplification, nucleated cell counts were estimated. TCRdb's copy holds only in-frame clones and misses some; the assay was immunoSEQ multiplex PCR. The D gene and trimming were derived from the DNA, and the V and J assignments and clone size from that table. The repertoire consists of 100,000 or so clones, with around 87% occurring once and the leading ten covering approximately 10%. The CDR3 length is 17 residues. Trimming took 4 bases from V and 0 from J, leaving 19 bases between them. Germline V gives CDR1 GTSNPN, CDR2 SVGIG (reference sequence).

The chain has TRBV30 and TRBJ2-1; a possible D gene is TRBD2 (5 bases). The receptor was isolated from a woman aged 25 to 39 with acute or convalescent COVID-19. The sequencing sample was made of peripheral blood. This CDR3 is CAWNLGGSLRSYNEQFF. DNA of the CDR3: TGTGCCTGGAACCTAGGCGGGTCACTTCGCTCCTACAATGAGCAGTTCTTC.